This T cell receptor beta chain was recovered during a study of Ad26.COV2.S vaccination and SARS-CoV-2 variants. Measured with immunoSEQ multiplex PCR; TCRdb has only the in-frame clones, and not every one. In the table there are hundreds of thousands of clones, roughly 90% of which are singletons. This CDR3 spans 13 amino acids. With 4 bases removed from V and 6 bases from J, the gap between germline ends came to 14 bases. Germline-derived CDR1 and CDR2 are SGHNT and YYREEE (reference sequence). Regarding treatment: around 19 received Ad26.COV2.S at low or high dose, single or two shots; about 5 received placebo; per-sample allocation not given. Sampling was done on day 63 after the first vaccine or placebo injection.

Sequenced here: peripheral blood, sampled in a trial of Ad26.COV2.S vaccine versus placebo. This TCR was sampled from a person aged 18 to 65 who received the Ad26.COV2.S COVID-19 vaccine or a placebo. The V call is TRBV5-4, the J call TRBJ2-7; weak D call: TRBD1 (6 bases). CDR3 residues: CASSQTGHPEQYF. CDR3 DNA sequence: TGTGCCAGCAGCCAGACAGGACACCCCGAGCAGTACTTC.